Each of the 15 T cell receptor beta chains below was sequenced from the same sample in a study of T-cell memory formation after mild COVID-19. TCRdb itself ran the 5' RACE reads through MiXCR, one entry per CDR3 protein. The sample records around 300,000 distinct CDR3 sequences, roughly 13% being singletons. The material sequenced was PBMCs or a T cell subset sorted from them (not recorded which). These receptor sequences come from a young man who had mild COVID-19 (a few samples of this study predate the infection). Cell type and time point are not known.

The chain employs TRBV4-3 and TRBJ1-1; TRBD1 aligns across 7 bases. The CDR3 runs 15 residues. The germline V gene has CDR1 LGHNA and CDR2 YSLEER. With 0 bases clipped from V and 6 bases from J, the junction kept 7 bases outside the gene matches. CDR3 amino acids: CASSQDRGQGPEAFF. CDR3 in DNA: TGCGCCAGCAGCCAAGATAGGGGGCAGGGCCCTGAAGCTTTCTTT.

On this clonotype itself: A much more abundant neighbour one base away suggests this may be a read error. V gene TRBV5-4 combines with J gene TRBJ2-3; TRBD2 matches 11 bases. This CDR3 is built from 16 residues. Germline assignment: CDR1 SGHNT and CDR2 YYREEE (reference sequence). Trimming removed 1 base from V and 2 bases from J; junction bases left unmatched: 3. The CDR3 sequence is CASSLKLAGATDTQYF. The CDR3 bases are TGTGCCAGCAGCTTGAAACTAGCGGGGGCCACAGATACGCAGTATTTT.

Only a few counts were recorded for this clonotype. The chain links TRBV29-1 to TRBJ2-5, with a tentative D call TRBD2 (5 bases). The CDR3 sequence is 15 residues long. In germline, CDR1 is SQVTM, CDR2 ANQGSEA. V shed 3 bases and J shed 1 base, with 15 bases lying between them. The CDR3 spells CSVEGANTFQETQYF. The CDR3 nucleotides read TGCAGCGTTGAGGGAGCCAACACGTTCCAAGAGACCCAGTACTTC.

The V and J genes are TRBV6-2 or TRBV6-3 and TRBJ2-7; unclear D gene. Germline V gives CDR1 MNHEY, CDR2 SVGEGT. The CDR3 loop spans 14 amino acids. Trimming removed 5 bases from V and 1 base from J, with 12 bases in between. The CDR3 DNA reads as TGTGCCAGCAGTCAGGACCCCGGATCCTACGAGCAGTACTTC. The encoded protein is CASSQDPGSYEQYF.

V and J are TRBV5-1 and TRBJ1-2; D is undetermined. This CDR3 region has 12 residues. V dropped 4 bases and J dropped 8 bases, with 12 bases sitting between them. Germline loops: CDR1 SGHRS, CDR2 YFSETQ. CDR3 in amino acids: CASSPSIGGYTF. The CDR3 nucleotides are TGCGCCAGCAGCCCCTCTATTGGGGGCTACACCTTC.

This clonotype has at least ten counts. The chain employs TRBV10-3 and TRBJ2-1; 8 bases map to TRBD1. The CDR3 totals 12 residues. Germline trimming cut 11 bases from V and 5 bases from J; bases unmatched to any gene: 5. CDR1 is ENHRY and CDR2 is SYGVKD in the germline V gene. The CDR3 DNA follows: TGTGCCGCCAGGACAGGGAACAATGAGCAGTTCTTC. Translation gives CAARTGNNEQFF.

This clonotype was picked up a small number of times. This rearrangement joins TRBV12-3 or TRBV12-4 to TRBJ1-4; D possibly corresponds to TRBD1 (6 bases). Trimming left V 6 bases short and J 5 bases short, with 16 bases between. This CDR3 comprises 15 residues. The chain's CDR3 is CASSFGGARNEKLFF. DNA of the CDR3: TGTGCCAGCAGCTTCGGGGGGGCGCGGAATGAAAAACTGTTTTTT.

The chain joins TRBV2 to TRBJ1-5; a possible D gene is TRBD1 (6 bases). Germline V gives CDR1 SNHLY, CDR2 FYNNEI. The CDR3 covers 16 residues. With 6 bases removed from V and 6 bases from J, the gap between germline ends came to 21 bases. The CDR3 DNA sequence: TGTGCCAGCAGGGGCGTCAGGGGCCCTGGTGGTCAGCCCCAGCATTTT. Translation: CASRGVRGPGGQPQHF.

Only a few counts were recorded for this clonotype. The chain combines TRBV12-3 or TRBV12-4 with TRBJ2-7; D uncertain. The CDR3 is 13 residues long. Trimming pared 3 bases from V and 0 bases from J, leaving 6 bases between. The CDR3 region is CASSFSSSYEQYV. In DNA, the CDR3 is TGTGCCAGCAGTTTTTCCAGCTCCTACGAGCAGTACGTC.

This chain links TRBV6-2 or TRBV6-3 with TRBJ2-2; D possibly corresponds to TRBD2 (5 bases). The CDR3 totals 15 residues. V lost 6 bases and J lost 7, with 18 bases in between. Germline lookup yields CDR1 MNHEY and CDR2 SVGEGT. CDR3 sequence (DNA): TGTGCCAGCAGCTATACCGGGTCCGCGGGCGGGGAGCTGTTTTTT. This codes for CASSYTGSAGGELFF.

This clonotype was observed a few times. CDR3 sequence reads: CASSQASGSIPYEQYF. CDR3 bases: TGCGCCAGCAGCCAGGCCTCCGGGAGTATACCCTACGAGCAGTACTTC. The gene calls are TRBV4-3 and TRBJ2-7, with D possibly being TRBD2 (6 bases). CDR1 is LGHNA, CDR2 YSLEER, per germline. The germline V and J ends were trimmed by 3 bases and 2 bases, with 17 bases remaining between them. The length of the CDR3 is 16 residues.

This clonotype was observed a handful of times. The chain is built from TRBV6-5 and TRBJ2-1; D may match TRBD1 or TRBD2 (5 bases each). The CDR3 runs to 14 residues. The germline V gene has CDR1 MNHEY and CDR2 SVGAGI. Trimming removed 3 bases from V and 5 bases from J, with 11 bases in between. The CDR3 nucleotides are TGTGCCAGCAGTTATCGGGACGCACACAATGAGCAGTTCTTC. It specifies CASSYRDAHNEQFF.

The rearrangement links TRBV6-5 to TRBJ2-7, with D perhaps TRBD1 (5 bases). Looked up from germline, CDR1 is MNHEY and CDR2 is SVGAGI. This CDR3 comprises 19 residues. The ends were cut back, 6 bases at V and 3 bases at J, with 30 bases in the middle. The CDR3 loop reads CASSHSGILRKGFLYEQYF. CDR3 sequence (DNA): TGTGCCAGCAGCCACTCCGGAATCCTACGAAAGGGGTTCCTCTACGAGCAGTACTTC.

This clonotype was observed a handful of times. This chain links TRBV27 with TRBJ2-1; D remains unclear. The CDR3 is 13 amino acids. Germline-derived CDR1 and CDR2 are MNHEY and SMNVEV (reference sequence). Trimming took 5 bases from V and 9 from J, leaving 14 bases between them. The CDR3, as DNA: TGTGCCAGCAGTCCACCGGGCACCCCTGAGCAGTTCTTC. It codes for CASSPPGTPEQFF.

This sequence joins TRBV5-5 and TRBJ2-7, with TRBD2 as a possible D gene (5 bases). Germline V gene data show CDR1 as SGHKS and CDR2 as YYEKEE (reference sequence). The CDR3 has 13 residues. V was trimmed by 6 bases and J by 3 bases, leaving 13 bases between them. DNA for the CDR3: TGTGCCAGCAAACGCAGCGGATTCTACGAGCAGTACTTC. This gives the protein CASKRSGFYEQYF.